The rows below give T cell receptor beta chains drawn from one sample of a study of cytomegalovirus exposure and HLA in healthy donors. Sequenced by immunoSEQ multiplex PCR; TCRdb stores in-frame clones only, minus some. The top ten clones hold roughly 3.5% of a sample with roughly 140,000 clones, about 82% of them seen once. Sequenced material: PBMCs. The receptors here all came from a male donor in good health and CMV-seronegative. Both conserved end residues are part of each CDR3. D genes are given only for firm matches. Expanded clones get a size class; other rows say once, few or many, or leave the size out.

TRBJ2-3,.,.,TRBV27,TGTGCCAGCAGCCGCTGGGACAAAGATACGCAGTATTTT,CASSRWDKDTQYF
TRBJ2-7,.,TRBD1,TRBV18,TGTGCCAGCTCACCACCTCCCGGCAGGGGGACCTACGAGCAGTACTTC,CASSPPPGRGTYEQYF
TRBJ2-3,.,TRBD2,TRBV5-1,TGCGCCAGCAGCGTGACTAGCGGGGGGGCACGGAGCACAGATACGCAGTATTTT,CASSVTSGGARSTDTQYF
TRBJ2-7,.,TRBD2,TRBV6-5,TGTGCCAGCAGGGTAGCGGGAGGAAGGTCCTACGAGCAGTACTTC,CASRVAGGRSYEQYF
TRBJ2-5,.,TRBD2,TRBV7-9,TGTTCCAGCAGCTTACCAGTGAGCGGGGAGGGGGAGACCCAGTACTTC,CSSSLPVSGEGETQYF
TRBJ2-3,.,TRBD2,TRBV5-1,TGCGCCAGCAGCCCGGGACTAGCGGGAGAGACAGATACGCAGTATTTT,CASSPGLAGETDTQYF
TRBJ2-5,.,TRBD2,TRBV25-1,TGTGCCAGGCAACTAGCGGCCCAAGAGACCCAGTACTTC,CARQLAAQETQYF
TRBJ2-2,once,TRBD1,TRBV29-1,TGCAGCGTGGTACAGGGGGGCACCGGGGAGCTGTTTTTT,CSVVQGGTGELFF
TRBJ1-1,.,TRBD1,TRBV5-1,TGCGCCAGCAGCGTATCCGGGACAGGGGACACTGAAGCTTTCTTT,CASSVSGTGDTEAFF
TRBJ2-7,.,.,TRBV16,TGTGCCAGCAGCCAATCACGGCAGGGCTCCTACGAGCAGTACTTC,CASSQSRQGSYEQYF
TRBJ2-7,few,.,TRBV11-1,TGTGCCAGCAGCTTAGGAACGGGAGGCAGGGGATCCTACGAGCAGTACTTC,CASSLGTGGRGSYEQYF
TRBJ2-1,.,.,TRBV28,TGTGCCAGCAGTACCGCTCTACTCGGCTCCTACAATGAGCAGTTCTTC,CASSTALLGSYNEQFF
TRBJ2-7,.,.,TRBV5-6,TGTGCCAGCAGCCGTTCCGGGGGTTTATCCTACGAGCAGTACTTC,CASSRSGGLSYEQYF
TRBJ1-2,.,.,TRBV18,TGTGCCAGCTCACCGGCCTATAGGGGCGCGGATGGCTACACCTTC,CASSPAYRGADGYTF
TRBJ2-2,.,TRBD2,TRBV7-3,TGTGCCAGCAGCTCCGGGGGGGCCGGGGAGCTGTTTTTT,CASSSGGAGELFF
TRBJ1-4,few,.,TRBV6-1,TGTGCCAGCAGTGAATCGAGGACTAATGAAAAACTGTTTTTT,CASSESRTNEKLFF
TRBJ1-6,.,.,TRBV2,TGTGCCAGCAGTGACAGGGAAACGTCCTATAATTCACCCCTCCACTTT,CASSDRETSYNSPLHF
TRBJ2-2,few,TRBD2,TRBV4-1,TGCGCCAGCAGCCAACAAAGCGGGGGATCCGGGGAGCTGTTTTTT,CASSQQSGGSGELFF
TRBJ2-7,.,TRBD1,TRBV15,TGTGCCACCAGCAGAGGCTGGGGACAGGACTCCTACGAGCAGTACTTC,CATSRGWGQDSYEQYF
TRBJ1-2,once,.,TRBV5-1,TGCGCCAGCAGCCCCGGGGGGGGAACTAACTATGGCTACACCTTC,CASSPGGGTNYGYTF
TRBJ1-1,.,.,TRBV10-1,TGCGCCAGCAACCCACAGGGCCGAATGAACACTGAAGCTTTCTTT,CASNPQGRMNTEAFF
TRBJ2-2,.,.,TRBV28,TGTGCCAGCATTAAGAACACCGGGGAGCTGTTTTTT,CASIKNTGELFF
TRBJ1-1,.,.,TRBV18,TGTGCCAGCTCACCAGCTGGGGGCAACGCTGAAGCTTTCTTT,CASSPAGGNAEAFF
TRBJ2-1,once,.,TRBV4-1,TGCGCCAGCAGCCCAGATAGGGCTAGCGCATACAATGAGCAGTTCTTC,CASSPDRASAYNEQFF
TRBJ2-1,.,TRBD2,TRBV7-2,TGTGCCAGCAGCTTAGGGACTAGCGGGAGGGTGATTGGTGAGCAGTTCTTC,CASSLGTSGRVIGEQFF
TRBJ2-5,.,TRBD2,TRBV9,TGTGCCAGCGCGGGAGGAGGAGAGACCCAGTACTTC,CASAGGGETQYF
TRBJ1-1,.,.,TRBV11-2,TGTGCCACCCGACCTACCCTGGACACAAGGAACACTGAAGCTTTCTTT,CATRPTLDTRNTEAFF
TRBJ2-5,.,.,TRBV6-6,TGTGCCAGCAGTTACTCGGGGCTAGAAGAGACCCAGTACTTC,CASSYSGLEETQYF
TRBJ1-2,medium-sized,.,TRBV27,TGTGCCAGCAGCCCCAGGGACTATGGCTACACCTTC,CASSPRDYGYTF
TRBJ2-7,few,TRBD1,TRBV6-5,TGTGCCAGCAGTTACTCGACAGGGGGTTACGAGCAGTACTTC,CASSYSTGGYEQYF